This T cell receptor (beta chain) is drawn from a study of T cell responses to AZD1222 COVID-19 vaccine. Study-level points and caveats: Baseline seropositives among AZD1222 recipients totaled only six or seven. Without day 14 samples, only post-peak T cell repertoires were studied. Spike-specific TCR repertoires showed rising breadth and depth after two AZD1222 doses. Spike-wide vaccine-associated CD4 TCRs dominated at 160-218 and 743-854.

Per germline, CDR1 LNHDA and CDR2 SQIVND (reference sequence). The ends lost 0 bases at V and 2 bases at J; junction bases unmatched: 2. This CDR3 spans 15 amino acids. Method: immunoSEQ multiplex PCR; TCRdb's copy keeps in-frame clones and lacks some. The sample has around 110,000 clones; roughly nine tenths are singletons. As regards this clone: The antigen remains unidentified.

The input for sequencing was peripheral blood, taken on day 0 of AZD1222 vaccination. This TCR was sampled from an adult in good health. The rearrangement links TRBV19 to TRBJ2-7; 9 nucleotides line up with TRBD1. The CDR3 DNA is TGTGCCAGTAGTATAGATCGGGACAGGGCCTACGAGCAGTACTTC. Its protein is CASSIDRDRAYEQYF.